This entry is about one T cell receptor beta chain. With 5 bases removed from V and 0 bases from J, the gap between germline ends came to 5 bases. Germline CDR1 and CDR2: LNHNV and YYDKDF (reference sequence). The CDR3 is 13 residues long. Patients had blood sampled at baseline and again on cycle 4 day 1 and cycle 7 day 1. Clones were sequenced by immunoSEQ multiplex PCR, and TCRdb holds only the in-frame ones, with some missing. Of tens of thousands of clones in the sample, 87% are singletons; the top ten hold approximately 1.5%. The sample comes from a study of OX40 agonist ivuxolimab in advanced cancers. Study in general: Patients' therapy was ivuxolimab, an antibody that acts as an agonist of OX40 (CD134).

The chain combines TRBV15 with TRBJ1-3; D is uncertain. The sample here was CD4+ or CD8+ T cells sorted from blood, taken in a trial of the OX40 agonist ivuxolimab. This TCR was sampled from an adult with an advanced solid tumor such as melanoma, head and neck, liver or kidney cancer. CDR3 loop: CATSGDSGNTIYF. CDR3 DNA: TGTGCCACCAGCGGGGACTCTGGAAACACCATATATTTT.